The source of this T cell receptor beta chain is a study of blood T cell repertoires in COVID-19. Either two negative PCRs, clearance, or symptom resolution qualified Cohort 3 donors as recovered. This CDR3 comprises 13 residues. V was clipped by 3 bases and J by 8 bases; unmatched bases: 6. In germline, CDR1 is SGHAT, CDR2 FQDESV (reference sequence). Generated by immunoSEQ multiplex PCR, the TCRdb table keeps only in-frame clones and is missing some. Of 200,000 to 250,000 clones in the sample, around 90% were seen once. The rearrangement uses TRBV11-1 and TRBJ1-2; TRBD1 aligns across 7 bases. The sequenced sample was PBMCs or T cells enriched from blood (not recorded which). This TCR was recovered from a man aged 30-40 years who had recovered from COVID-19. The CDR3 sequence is CASSFPGGEGYTF. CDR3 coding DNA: TGTGCCAGCAGCTTCCCAGGGGGAGAAGGCTACACCTTC.